A selection of T cell receptor beta chains follows, all from one sample in a study of blood T cell repertoires in COVID-19. Measured with immunoSEQ multiplex PCR; TCRdb has only the in-frame clones, and not every one. The sample yields just over 85,000 clones, nearly 90% seen once. The sequenced sample was peripheral blood. The receptors shown here come from a man over 45 with acute or convalescent COVID-19. Each CDR3 is given with its conserved first and last residue. A D gene is named only where the DNA matches it firmly. The size field is filled for only some rows; it gives once, few, many or a size class.

V gene	clone size	J gene	D gene	CDR3 DNA	CDR3 protein
TRBV18	-	TRBJ1-1	-	TGTGCCAGCTCACCCTTAGGGTTTAGGACAGAAGCTTTCTTT	CASSPLGFRTEAFF
TRBV11-2	-	TRBJ1-3	-	TGTGCCAGCAGCTTAGATGCAGGGTCCGCTGGAAACACCATATATTTT	CASSLDAGSAGNTIYF
TRBV2	-	TRBJ1-6	TRBD1	TGTGCCAGCAGTTCGGGACAGGAGAATTCACCCCTCCACTTT	CASSSGQENSPLHF
TRBV28	-	TRBJ1-1	TRBD1	TGTGCCAGCACCCCGGGACAGGCCTACACTGAAGCTTTCTTT	CASTPGQAYTEAFF
TRBV30	-	TRBJ1-4	TRBD1	TGTGCCGGGGTCCACTCAGGGGGCACTAATGAAAAACTGTTTTTT	CAGVHSGGTNEKLFF
TRBV5-1	-	TRBJ1-1	-	TGCGCCAGCAGCTCCGGGGAGGGCACTGAAGCTTTCTTT	CASSSGEGTEAFF
TRBV20-1	-	TRBJ1-2	-	TGCAGTGCTAGAGATGAGGATGGCTACACCTTC	CSARDEDGYTF
TRBV27	-	TRBJ1-2	-	TGTGCCAGCAGTTTACAGGGGAGAGACTCGGATGGCTACACCTTC	CASSLQGRDSDGYTF
TRBV11-3	-	TRBJ1-1	TRBD1	TGTGCCAGCGCCCAGGGGGGGAACACTGAAGCTTTCTTT	CASAQGGNTEAFF
TRBV7-3	once	TRBJ2-1	TRBD2	TGTGCCAGCAGCCGCGGGAGCGATCACAATGAGCAGTTCTTC	CASSRGSDHNEQFF
TRBV3-1/TRBV3-2	-	TRBJ1-6	TRBD1	TGTGCCAGCAGCCAGGGGGACAGGAATTCACCCCTCCACTTT	CASSQGDRNSPLHF
TRBV11-2	-	TRBJ1-1	TRBD1	TGTGCCAGCAGCGTGGACAGGGCCACTGAAGCTTTCTTT	CASSVDRATEAFF
TRBV2	-	TRBJ1-4	-	TGTGCCAGCAGTATAGGGTCGGGGTTCGAAAAACTGTTTTTT	CASSIGSGFEKLFF
TRBV10-3	-	TRBJ1-2	TRBD1	TGTGCCATCAGTGATGGGACAGGGGACTTTGGCTACACCTTC	CAISDGTGDFGYTF
TRBV18	-	TRBJ1-1	-	TGTGCCAGCTCACCAACTAGAGGCTTGAACACTGAAGCTTTCTTT	CASSPTRGLNTEAFF
TRBV19	once	TRBJ2-3	TRBD1	TGTGCCAGTAGTGGACAGGGCGGGACAGATACGCAGTATTTT	CASSGQGGTDTQYF
TRBV4-2	-	TRBJ2-2	TRBD2	TGTGCCAGCAGCCCTGATGAAGCGGGGGGGAAACCCGGGGAGCTGTTTTTT	CASSPDEAGGKPGELFF
TRBV11-2	-	TRBJ1-1	TRBD1	TGTGCCAGCAGCACCCGACAGGGCCGGGACACTGAAGCTTTCTTT	CASSTRQGRDTEAFF
TRBV7-2	-	TRBJ1-2	TRBD1	TGTGCCAGCAGCTTTGGACAGGGCCAAAGCTACACCTTC	CASSFGQGQSYTF
TRBV28	-	TRBJ2-7	-	TGTGCCAGCAGACTTCCCCCCTACTACGAGCAGTACTTC	CASRLPPYYEQYF
TRBV30	-	TRBJ1-5	-	TGTGCCTGGAGTGTACCGGGGTTGGGCAATCAGCCCCAGCATTTT	CAWSVPGLGNQPQHF
TRBV29-1	-	TRBJ2-2	TRBD1	TGCAGCGTAGTGACAGGGGGCACCGGGGAGCTGTTTTTT	CSVVTGGTGELFF
TRBV5-1	once	TRBJ2-1	TRBD2	TGCGCCAGCGAGTCTAGCGGTTCCTACAATGAGCAGTTCTTC	CASESSGSYNEQFF
TRBV3-1/TRBV3-2	-	TRBJ2-5	TRBD2	TGTGCCAGCAGCCAAGATGGGACTAGCGGAGGATCCCAAGAGACCCAGTACTTC	CASSQDGTSGGSQETQYF